This TCR beta chain appears in the sequencing data of a study of T-cell reconstitution after alpha-beta-depleted transplantation in children. The sample holds many counts of this clonotype. A library of TCRbeta sequences, prepared with unique molecular identifiers, was generated. MiXCR, run by TCRdb on the PCR reads, gives a single entry per CDR3 protein. Here the sample spans some 340,000 distinct CDR3 sequences, 10% being singletons. Germline V gene lookup returns CDR1 SGHRS and CDR2 YFSETQ. This CDR3 is built from 14 residues. Trimming pared 3 bases from V and 1 base from J, leaving 10 bases between.

The chain carries TRBV5-1 and TRBJ1-1, with D unresolved. The receptor was derived from a human donor who donated a stem cell graft to a child with acute lymphoblastic leukemia. The sequencing here drew on PBMCs from the stem cell graft donor, taken from the stem cell graft. The CDR3 nucleotides are TGCGCCAGCAGCTACGGGTCCAGGAACACTGAAGCTTTCTTT. It is translated as CASSYGSRNTEAFF.